Sequencing of this T cell receptor (beta chain) was carried out in a study of siplizumab effects on memory and regulatory T cells (dated by TCRdb to between 2017 and 2020). For the study in its entirety: The effect of the anti-CD2 antibody siplizumab on alloreactive T-cell subsets was examined in allogeneic mixed lymphocyte reactions constructed from human PBMCs.

As regards this clone: Its antigen is still unknown. Within one base of it there is no much larger clone, and no base qualities were kept.

Sorted unstimulated T cells and proliferating T cells recovered from mixed lymphocyte reactions underwent TCRbeta CDR3 sequencing. Fresh whole blood from some eleven HLA-typed healthy donors was used to isolate PBMCs. Unstimulated CD4+ non-regulatory T cells were FACS-sorted to map the origin of alloreactive clones. Libraries were built with the immunoSEQ multiplex PCR assay. The deep sequencing platform assayed about 10^5 TCR templates per sample. Genomic DNA extracted from sorted T cells was used for TCRbeta CDR3 sequencing. For the original study's pipeline: The R programming language was used for clonal analysis of TCRbeta CDR3 data. Alloreactive CD4+ and CD8+ clones were identified by comparing unstimulated samples to CFSE-low samples taken after the reaction. By matching sequences to the repertoires of sorted unstimulated Treg and non-Treg cells, each alloreactive CD4+ clone was assigned a regulatory or non-regulatory origin. TCRdb took this table from immuneACCESS and kept in-frame rearrangements with V and J called. Such tables lack part of the clones; where checked against another copy, unresolved V genes explain under half of the gap, and the rest is unexplained. The DNA gave D and trimming, while V, J and clone size come from that table. The sample table holds some 100,000 clones, of which about 94% were seen once. Clones ranked in the top ten supply around 0.15% of the sample.

The V end loses 3 bases and the J end loses 0 bases, and a stretch of 11 bases separates them. The CDR3 goes from the cysteine to the phenylalanine over 15 residues. The only DNA kept is the CDR3, 45 bases in frame from the first base. The germline V gene sets CDR1 to MDHEN and CDR2 to SYDVKM. Study-level results and caveats: Whether proliferating Tregs from siplizumab cultures actually had suppressive function was not functionally confirmed. Among mappable alloreactive CD4+ clones, the Treg-derived fraction averaged around 63% with siplizumab versus approximately 27% in control reactions. Compared with memory T cells, unstimulated naive T cells appeared more diverse, and naive cells seemed to make a substantial contribution to the alloresponse. The cumulative frequency of alloreactive sequences traceable to unstimulated CD4+ memory T cells was significantly reduced by siplizumab. For roughly 75-97% of proliferating CD4+ or CD8+ clones, no naive or memory phenotype could be assigned. Sequences below about 10^-5 frequency were poorly captured, so only a minor fraction of alloreactive clones could be mapped to unstimulated subsets.

The sequence links TRBV28 to TRBJ2-5; TRBD1 is possibly the D segment (6 matching bases). The sequence was obtained from a human donor in good health. Sequenced sample: non-Treg CD4+ T cells sorted from blood. In light of the paper, this sample's cell subset or site label describes: FACS-sorted unstimulated CD4+ non-regulatory T cells. The CDR3 region: CASSFGTLYQETQYF. The nucleotide sequence is given as TGTGCCAGCAGTTTCGGGACACTTTACCAAGAGACCCAGTACTTC.